This TCR beta chain was obtained from a study of CD8 T cells in ankylosing spondylitis. Study-level findings and limits: Reactive arthritis synovial fluid and blood previously showed some of these motif variants. Reported data indicate significant enrichment of disease-linked clones within matched ankylosing spondylitis synovial fluid. Within ankylosing spondylitis blood, a TCR beta motif made up of eight or nine highly homologous variants appeared to be characteristic.

On this clonotype: Its antigen is unidentified.

Trimming at V came to 1 base and at J to 0 bases, leaving 1 base not matched to a gene. The CDR3 runs 17 residues. The germline CDR1 and CDR2 sequences are SSHAT and FNYEAQ (reference sequence). Generation of TCR beta libraries employed quantitative 5'-RACE incorporating molecular barcodes. MiXCR, run by TCRdb on the 5' RACE reads, gives a single entry per CDR3 protein. The sample has around 540,000 distinct CDR3 sequences, 10% to 15% seen once. This chain uses TRBV7-7 with TRBJ2-1; 12 nucleotides agree with TRBD2. This sequence was found in a male donor with ankylosing spondylitis. The sample was blood, either unsorted or a sorted T cell fraction (not recorded which). The CDR3 sequence: CASSLGGLAGSYNEQFF. The DNA for the CDR3 is TGTGCCAGCAGCTTAGGGGGACTAGCGGGCTCCTACAATGAGCAGTTCTTC. Based on the CDR3 plus reference TRBV7-7 and TRBJ2-1, the full variable domain is GAGVSQSPRYKVTKRGQDVTLRCDPISSHATLYWYQQALGQGPEFLTYFNYEAQPDKSGLPSDRFSAERPEGSISTLTIQRTEQRDSAMYRCASSLGGLAGSYNEQFFGPGTRLTVL.